This entry features one T cell receptor (beta chain) sequence. The protocol was immunoSEQ multiplex PCR, while the TCRdb copy is restricted to in-frame clones and leaves out a portion. The sample consists of almost 90,000 clones, more than 75% of them appearing once. The entry originates in a study of control samples from healthy donors and cancer patients. V lost 0 bases to trimming and J lost 4 bases, with 6 bases between them. This CDR3 has 13 residues. The germline V gene encodes CDR1 LGHNA and CDR2 YSLEER. This receptor was obtained from a woman between 35 and 50 years old in good health. The chain joins TRBV4-3 to TRBJ1-2, with D hard to call. Material: blood. In nucleotides, the CDR3 is TGCGCCAGCAGCCAAGAGGACGGCTATGGCTACACCTTC. Translated, it gives CASSQEDGYGYTF.